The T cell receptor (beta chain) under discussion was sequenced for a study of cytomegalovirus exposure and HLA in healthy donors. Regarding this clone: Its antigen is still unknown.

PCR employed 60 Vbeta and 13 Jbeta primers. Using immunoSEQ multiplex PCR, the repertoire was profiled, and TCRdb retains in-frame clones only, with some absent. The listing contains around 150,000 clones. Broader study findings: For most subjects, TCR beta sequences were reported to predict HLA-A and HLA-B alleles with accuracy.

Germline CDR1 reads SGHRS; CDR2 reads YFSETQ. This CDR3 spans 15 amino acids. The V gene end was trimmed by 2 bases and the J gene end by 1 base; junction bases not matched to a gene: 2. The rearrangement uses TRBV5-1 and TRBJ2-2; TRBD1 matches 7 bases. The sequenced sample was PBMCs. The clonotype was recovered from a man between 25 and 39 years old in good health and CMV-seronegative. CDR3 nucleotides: TGCGCCAGCAGCTTAGACAGGGAGAACACCGGGGAGCTGTTTTTT. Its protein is CASSLDRENTGELFF.